This T cell receptor beta chain was profiled in a study of blood T cell repertoires in COVID-19. Study-wide context: There were acute and convalescent COVID-19 samples, and they came from the United States, Italy and Spain. Nucleic acid was either cDNA or gDNA, and it came from T cells, B-cell-depleted T cells, or PBMCs.

Original processing notes: Amplifying reference gene primers gave estimates of nucleated cell counts. Method: immunoSEQ multiplex PCR; TCRdb's copy keeps in-frame clones and lacks some. The V and J calls and clone size are taken from that table; D and trimming were inferred from the DNA. Of 200,000 to 300,000 clones in the sample, roughly 84% were seen once. CDR1 and CDR2 (germline): MNHEY, SMNVEV (reference sequence). There are 16 residues in the CDR3. Remarks on this clone: The germline gene is not matched at one end of the junction; a read error may be the cause.

V usage is TRBV27 and J usage is TRBJ2-3; TRBD2 agrees at 11 bases. The sequencing input was peripheral blood. The TCR was taken from a man aged 55-75 years with acute or convalescent COVID-19. The CDR3 coding sequence is TGTGCCGGCAGTCCACTTAGCGGGGGGGCCCTGGATACGCAGTATTTT. This encodes CAGSPLSGGALDTQYF.